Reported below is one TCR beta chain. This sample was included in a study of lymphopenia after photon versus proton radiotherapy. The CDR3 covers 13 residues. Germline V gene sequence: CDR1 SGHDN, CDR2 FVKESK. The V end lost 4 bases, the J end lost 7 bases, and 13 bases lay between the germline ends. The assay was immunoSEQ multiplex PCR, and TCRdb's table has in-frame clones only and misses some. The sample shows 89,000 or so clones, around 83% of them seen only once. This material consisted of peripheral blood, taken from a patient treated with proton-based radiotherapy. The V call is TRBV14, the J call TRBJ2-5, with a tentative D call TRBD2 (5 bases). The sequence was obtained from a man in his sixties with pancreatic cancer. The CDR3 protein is CASSLSGLGTQYF. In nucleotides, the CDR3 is TGTGCCAGCAGCCTCAGCGGCCTGGGGACCCAGTACTTC.